These 26 T cell receptor beta chains were all obtained from the same sample, sequenced in a study of control samples from healthy donors and cancer patients. Profiling relied on immunoSEQ multiplex PCR, and the TCRdb table lists in-frame clones only, not all of them. Seen here are fewer than 100,000 clones, around 82% observed once, and the top ten hold roughly 2%. Sequencing was done on a sample of blood. These receptors originate from a man aged 60 to 75 in good health.

The gene calls are TRBV9 and TRBJ2-7, with TRBD1 as a possible D gene (6 bases). With 0 bases removed from V and 2 bases from J, the gap between germline ends came to 9 bases. Looked up from germline, CDR1 is SGDLS and CDR2 is YYNGEE. The length of the CDR3 is 14 residues. CDR3 sequence reads: CASSVAAGAYEQYF. CDR3 sequence (DNA): TGTGCCAGCAGCGTAGCGGCAGGGGCCTACGAGCAGTACTTC.

The rearrangement uses TRBV18 and TRBJ1-6; D call uncertain. CDR1 and CDR2 from the germline V gene are KGHSH and LQKENI. This CDR3 region has 16 residues. Trimming removed 3 bases from V and 6 bases from J, with 15 bases in between. In DNA, the CDR3 is TGTGCCAGCTCACCCGGCTACTTGAATACTAATTCACCCCTCCACTTT. Amino acids: CASSPGYLNTNSPLHF.

Only a few counts were recorded for this clone. The DNA of the CDR3 is TGTGCCAGCAGCGTAGCTTCCTCACCCCTCCACTTT. Translated, it gives CASSVASSPLHF. The chain carries TRBV9 and TRBJ1-6; D gene ambiguous. In germline, CDR1 is SGDLS, CDR2 YYNGEE. This CDR3 comprises 12 residues. Trimming removed 0 bases from V and 10 bases from J, with 5 bases in between.

There are a few counts of this clone. At the DNA level, this CDR3 is encoded by other sequences in the same sample as well. The V gene is TRBV12-3 or TRBV12-4, the J gene TRBJ1-2; 7 bases are a match to TRBD1. The CDR3 runs 13 residues. V trimming: 3 bases; J trimming: 2 bases; junction bases outside the gene matches: 0. The CDR3 sequence: CASSLDRNYGYTF. The CDR3 nucleotides are TGTGCCAGCAGTTTGGACAGGAACTATGGCTACACCTTC.

The chain is built from TRBV4-1 and TRBJ2-3, with D possibly matching TRBD1 (5 bases). Germline CDR1 reads MGHRA; CDR2 reads YSYEKL. The V and J ends lost 0 bases and 2 bases respectively, with 27 bases between them. The CDR3 runs 21 residues. The CDR3 region has the DNA TGCGCCAGCAGCCAAGATTCACCTTACCTGCTTACAGGCTCACTCACAGATACGCAGTATTTT. Translated: CASSQDSPYLLTGSLTDTQYF.

The V and J genes are TRBV30 and TRBJ1-1; D call uncertain. Germline CDR1 is GTSNPN and CDR2 is SVGIG (reference sequence). Between the trimmed V and J ends, which lost 0 bases and 10 bases, there was a span of 12 bases. This CDR3 has 12 residues. The CDR3 sequence is CAWSVIDIRAFF. In nucleotides, the CDR3 is TGTGCCTGGAGTGTAATAGATATCCGAGCTTTCTTT.

This clone appeared once. J is TRBJ1-6 and V is TRBV3-1 (or the pseudogene TRBV3-2); D remains unclear. Germline-derived CDR1 and CDR2 are LGHDT and YNNKEL (reference sequence). The ends were cut back, 7 bases at V and 0 bases at J, with 7 bases in the middle. This CDR3 has 14 amino acids. CDR3 bases: TGTGCCAGCACCCGACTCTCCTATAATTCACCCCTCCACTTT. Protein: CASTRLSYNSPLHF.

The V gene is TRBV2, the J gene TRBJ2-3; 8 nucleotides align to TRBD2. There are 14 residues in the CDR3. V trimming: 4 bases; J trimming: 2 bases; junction bases outside the gene matches: 2. Germline CDR1 SNHLY, CDR2 FYNNEI. In DNA form, the CDR3 reads TGTGCCAGCAGTGTTAGCGGGGCCACAGATACGCAGTATTTT. This gives the protein CASSVSGATDTQYF. Filled out from reference TRBV2 and TRBJ2-3, the complete variable domain reads EPEVTQTPSHQVTQMGQEVILRCVPISNHLYFYWYRQILGQKVEFLVSFYNNEISEKSEIFDDQFSVERPDGSNFTLKIRSTKLEDSAMYFCASSVSGATDTQYFGPGTRLTVL.

In its sample, this clone ranks as large. The chain recombines TRBV19 with TRBJ1-2; 8 bases fit TRBD1. The length of the CDR3 is 13 residues. CDR1 and CDR2 (germline): LNHDA, SQIVND (reference sequence). Trimming removed 5 bases from V and 6 bases from J; junction bases left unmatched: 5. The CDR3 here is CASSLGQGHGYTF. In nucleotides, the CDR3 is TGTGCCAGTAGTCTAGGACAGGGCCATGGCTACACCTTC. Full variable domain (rest looked up from reference TRBV19 and TRBJ1-2): DGGITQSPKYLFRKEGQNVTLSCEQNLNHDAMYWYRQDPGQGLRLIYYSQIVNDFQKGDIAEGYSVSREKKESFPLTVTSAQKNPTAFYLCASSLGQGHGYTFGSGTRLTVV.

Only a few counts were recorded for this clone. The chain combines TRBV15 with TRBJ1-2, with a weak D call TRBD1 (5 bases). V was pared by 1 base and J by 1 base, with 7 bases between. Germline V CDR1 and CDR2: LNHNV, YYDKDF (reference sequence). The CDR3 consists of 14 residues. Here the CDR3 reads CATSRGGLNYGYTF. The CDR3, as DNA: TGTGCCACCAGCAGAGGGGGCCTTAACTATGGCTACACCTTC.

J is TRBJ2-3 and V is TRBV29-1; D ambiguous. CDR1 and CDR2 from the germline V gene are SQVTM and ANQGSEA. V shed 8 bases and J shed 3 bases, with 9 bases lying between them. The CDR3 contains 11 residues. The CDR3: CSSLMTDTQYF. In DNA, the CDR3 is TGCAGCTCGTTGATGACAGATACGCAGTATTTT.

V usage is TRBV5-3 and J usage is TRBJ1-5; 9 bases line up with TRBD1. TRBV5-3 is filed as an ORF, its function uncertain. Trimming removed 4 bases from V and 3 bases from J; junction bases left unmatched: 11. CDR3 length equals 17 residues. The CDR3 nucleotides are TGTGCCAGAAGCCCGACATCCGGGACAGGGCCCAATCAGCCCCAGCATTTT. It codes for CARSPTSGTGPNQPQHF.

The J gene is TRBJ1-6, the V gene TRBV28, with D uncertain. The germline V gene has CDR1 MDHEN and CDR2 SYDVKM. The CDR3 is made up of 16 amino acids. With 3 bases removed from V and 6 bases from J, the gap between germline ends came to 15 bases. DNA for the CDR3: TGTGCCAGCAGTTTGACCCCCTTGGACGGTAATTCACCCCTCCACTTT. Its translation: CASSLTPLDGNSPLHF.

The chain recombines TRBV19 with TRBJ2-7, with 9 bases that match TRBD1. J was trimmed by 3 bases and V by 4 bases; bases with no gene match: 4. Germline-derived CDR1 and CDR2 are LNHDA and SQIVND (reference sequence). This CDR3 comprises 14 residues. For the CDR3, the DNA is TGTGCCAGTAGTACGGGACAGGGACTCTACGAGCAGTACTTC. This encodes CASSTGQGLYEQYF.

This clone has just a few counts. The chain joins TRBV5-1 to TRBJ1-3; D gene unclear. The CDR3 is 14 residues long. The germline V gene has CDR1 SGHRS and CDR2 YFSETQ. V lost 3 bases and J 0 bases, leaving 7 bases between the germline ends. The CDR3 sequence: CASSYQSSGNTIYF. The CDR3 nucleotides are TGCGCCAGCAGCTATCAGAGCTCTGGAAACACCATATATTTT.

The genes are TRBV4-1 and TRBJ2-3, with no clear D. Trimming pared 1 base from V and 1 base from J, leaving 9 bases between. CDR3 length: 15 residues. Germline V gene lookup returns CDR1 MGHRA and CDR2 YSYEKL. CDR3 sequence reads: CASSQVVAGTDTQYF. In DNA form, the CDR3 reads TGCGCCAGCAGCCAAGTGGTAGCCGGCACAGATACGCAGTATTTT.

The chain links TRBV10-3 to TRBJ1-1; no clear D gene. This CDR3 contains 15 residues. Deletions cut 2 bases from V and 0 bases from J, with 10 bases between. CDR1 ENHRY and CDR2 SYGVKD come from the germline V gene. As DNA, the CDR3 is TGTGCCATCAGTGAGCGGACGGCTATGAACACTGAAGCTTTCTTT. Amino acids: CAISERTAMNTEAFF.

Comment on this clone: Other DNA sequences in this specimen translate into the identical CDR3. The chain recombines TRBV5-1 with TRBJ1-1; the D is unclear. CDR3 length: 11 amino acids. Trimming pared 0 bases from V and 7 bases from J, leaving 4 bases between. CDR1 and CDR2 (germline): SGHRS, YFSETQ. CDR3 protein: CASSLGGEAFF. The CDR3, as DNA: TGCGCCAGCAGCTTGGGGGGTGAAGCTTTCTTT.

The rearrangement uses TRBV30 and TRBJ2-7, with a tentative D call TRBD2 (6 bases). V lost 4 bases, J lost 1 base, and 8 bases lay in between. The CDR3 has 12 amino acids. Germline CDR1 is GTSNPN and CDR2 is SVGIG (reference sequence). The CDR3 DNA is TGTGCCTGGAACGGGGGTTCCTACGAGCAGTACTTC. Its translation: CAWNGGSYEQYF.

The chain uses TRBV6-2 or TRBV6-3 and TRBJ2-1; D ambiguous. Germline V gene sequence: CDR1 MNHEY, CDR2 SVGEGT. The CDR3 is made up of 16 amino acids. V lost 4 bases, J lost 3 bases, and 16 bases lay in between. The DNA for the CDR3 is TGTGCCAGCAGTTCAGCGAGTTATACGGTCTACAATGAGCAGTTCTTC. Its translation is CASSSASYTVYNEQFF.

This sequence joins TRBV7-3 and TRBJ2-1; 8 bases map to TRBD1. The germline CDR1 and CDR2 sequences are SGHTA and FQGTGA. The CDR3 covers 14 residues. After removal of 5 bases from V and 3 bases from J, the junction contained 3 bases not matched to a gene. The CDR3 nucleotides read TGTGCCAGCAGCCGGGACAGGAACTACAATGAGCAGTTCTTC. Residues: CASSRDRNYNEQFF.

The CDR3 bases are TGCAGCGCCCTTTTCAGCTCCTACGAGCAGTACTTC. Encoded protein: CSALFSSYEQYF. The chain is built from TRBV29-1 and TRBJ2-7; no clear D gene. V was trimmed by 7 bases and J by 0 bases, leaving 10 bases between them. Germline CDR1 is SQVTM and CDR2 is ANQGSEA. The CDR3 covers 12 residues.

The gene calls are TRBV4-2 and TRBJ1-6, with 9 bases that match TRBD1. The CDR3 length is 15 residues. The V and J ends lost 1 base and 9 bases, in that order; junction bases with no gene match: 4. The germline V gene has CDR1 LGHNA and CDR2 YNFKEQ. In DNA, the CDR3 is TGTGCCAGCAGCCAAGCAGGGACAGGGATTTCACCCCTCCACTTT. It yields the protein CASSQAGTGISPLHF.

This clone was seen more than once but under ten times. The CDR3 sequence: CASRFRSQGANYGYTF. The CDR3 DNA sequence: TGTGCAAGTCGCTTTAGGTCCCAGGGGGCGAACTATGGCTACACCTTC. The chain links TRBV12-2 to TRBJ1-2; the D call of TRBD1 is as the table states it, not checked on the DNA. TRBV12-2 represents a pseudogene. The CDR3 is made up of 16 amino acids.

The chain couples TRBV9 to TRBJ1-4, with D perhaps matching TRBD1 (5 bases). Germline V gene sequence: CDR1 SGDLS, CDR2 YYNGEE. V lost 0 bases, J lost 4 bases, and 16 bases lay in between. The CDR3 runs 17 residues. The CDR3 sequence is CASSVAGGAVVNEKLFF. In DNA form, the CDR3 reads TGTGCCAGCAGCGTAGCGGGGGGAGCGGTCGTTAATGAAAAACTGTTTTTT.

This sequence joins TRBV24-1 and TRBJ2-3; TRBD1 matches at 9 bases. The CDR3 is 17 amino acids. Trimming cost V 3 bases and J 1 base; bases outside gene matches: 7. Germline loops: CDR1 KGHDR, CDR2 SFDVKD. Written as DNA, the CDR3 is TGTGCCACCAGTGATAAACAGGGGGCTGAGGGCACAGATACGCAGTATTTT. This sequence encodes CATSDKQGAEGTDTQYF.